Each of the 16 T cell receptor beta chains below was sequenced from the same sample in a study of OX40 agonist ivuxolimab in advanced cancers. Using immunoSEQ multiplex PCR, the repertoire was profiled, and TCRdb retains in-frame clones only, with some absent. The repertoire holds roughly 70,000 clones, with approximately 90% as singletons. The specimen was CD4+ or CD8+ T cells sorted from blood, collected in a trial of the OX40 agonist ivuxolimab. Receptor source: an adult with an advanced solid tumor such as melanoma, head and neck, liver or kidney cancer.

The chain links TRBV27 to TRBJ2-7; D is unresolved. Germline CDR1 MNHEY, CDR2 SMNVEV (reference sequence). CDR3 length: 12 amino acids. Between the trimmed V and J ends, which lost 3 bases and 7 bases, there was a span of 10 bases. The CDR3 reads CASSFRLGEQYF. CDR3 bases: TGTGCCAGCAGTTTTCGACTTGGTGAGCAGTACTTC.

The chain is built from TRBV7-9 and TRBJ2-2, with 9 bases fitting TRBD1. The CDR3 has 14 amino acids. Germline V lookup: CDR1 SEHNR, CDR2 FQNEAQ (reference sequence). With 5 bases clipped from V and 6 bases from J, the junction kept 4 bases outside the gene matches. This chain's CDR3 is CASSEQGAAGELFF. In DNA form, the CDR3 reads TGTGCCAGCAGCGAACAGGGGGCCGCCGGGGAGCTGTTTTTT. The full variable domain, completed using reference TRBV7-9 and TRBJ2-2, is DTGVSQNPRHKITKRGQNVTFRCDPISEHNRLYWYRQTLGQGPEFLTYFQNEAQLEKSRLLSDRFSAERPKGSFSTLEIQRTEQGDSAMYLCASSEQGAAGELFFGEGSRLTVL.

The chain employs TRBV28 and TRBJ2-1, with 9 bases lining up with TRBD2. The length of the CDR3 is 18 residues. The germline gives CDR1 MDHEN, CDR2 SYDVKM. The J segment lost 9 bases and the V segment lost 7 bases, leaving 22 bases of the junction unmatched. CDR3 region: CASIRSLAGPSIDSEQFF. The CDR3 nucleotides read TGTGCCAGCATCCGGAGTCTAGCGGGACCGAGTATCGATAGTGAGCAGTTCTTC.

The chain carries TRBV11-3 and TRBJ2-3, with 7 bases that match TRBD1. V shed 5 bases, J shed 2 bases, and the junction held 7 bases outside the gene matches. The CDR3 loop spans 15 amino acids. The germline V gene has CDR1 SGHNT and CDR2 YENEEA. In nucleotides, the CDR3 is TGTGCCAGCAGCCCCCGGGACAGCTACACAGATACGCAGTATTTT. Protein: CASSPRDSYTDTQYF.

The chain combines TRBV19 with TRBJ2-1; D gene unclear. From germline, CDR1 is LNHDA and CDR2 SQIVND (reference sequence). The V end was cut by 8 bases, the J end by 7 bases, with 18 bases between. There are 14 residues in the CDR3. The CDR3 spells CASSWSVTINEQFF. The CDR3 DNA reads TGTGCCAGTTCTTGGAGCGTTACTATTAATGAGCAGTTCTTC.

This chain uses TRBV19 with TRBJ2-1, with D unresolved. V was pared by 4 bases and J by 6 bases, with 10 bases between. The CDR3 runs 13 residues. The germline V gene has CDR1 LNHDA and CDR2 SQIVND (reference sequence). The CDR3 sequence is CASSTTPGNEQFF. Written as DNA, the CDR3 is TGTGCCAGTAGTACGACCCCTGGCAATGAGCAGTTCTTC.

This clone was seen once. The gene calls are TRBV10-2 and TRBJ2-1; D possibly matches TRBD1 or TRBD2 (5 bases each). Germline-derived CDR1 and CDR2 are WSHSY and SAAADI. V was trimmed by 0 bases and J by 3 bases, leaving 12 bases between them. CDR3 size: 16 residues. The CDR3 loop reads CASSESRGPGYNEQFF. Written as DNA, the CDR3 is TGCGCCAGCAGTGAGTCGAGGGGACCCGGCTACAATGAGCAGTTCTTC.

V is TRBV7-9 and J is TRBJ2-1; D possibly corresponds to TRBD2 (6 bases). Deletions cut 3 bases from V and 7 bases from J, with 10 bases between. CDR3 length: 13 amino acids. The germline gives CDR1 SEHNR, CDR2 FQNEAQ (reference sequence). CDR3 in amino acids: CASSFRERNEQFF. The DNA of the CDR3 is TGTGCCAGCAGCTTCCGGGAGAGGAATGAGCAGTTCTTC.

The rearrangement uses TRBV18 and TRBJ2-5; D remains unclear. Trimming took 6 bases from V and 5 from J, leaving 16 bases between them. This CDR3 spans 14 amino acids. Germline V gene sequence: CDR1 KGHSH, CDR2 LQKENI. The CDR3 protein is CASSRGSVTETQYF. The CDR3 bases are TGTGCCAGCTCCCGTGGGTCTGTAACGGAGACCCAGTACTTC.

The rearrangement uses TRBV9 and TRBJ2-2, with a tentative D call TRBD1 (5 bases). Germline-derived CDR1 and CDR2 are SGDLS and YYNGEE. There are 14 residues in the CDR3. V was pared by 4 bases and J by 0 bases, with 7 bases between. This CDR3 is CASSLQANTGELFF. The CDR3, as DNA: TGTGCCAGCAGCCTACAGGCGAACACCGGGGAGCTGTTTTTT. Full variable domain (remainder filled in from reference TRBV9 and TRBJ2-2): DSGVTQTPKHLITATGQRVTLRCSPRSGDLSVYWYQQSLDQGLQFLIQYYNGEERAKGNILERFSAQQFPDLHSELNLSSLELGDSALYFCASSLQANTGELFFGEGSRLTVL.

V usage is TRBV27 and J usage is TRBJ1-3; D is unclear. Germline V gene data show CDR1 as MNHEY and CDR2 as SMNVEV (reference sequence). The CDR3 runs 15 residues. Trimming took off 5 bases at V and 0 bases at J, with 11 bases between the two ends. CDR3 coding DNA: TGTGCCAGCAGTCTGGACCCTCTCTCTGGAAACACCATATATTTT. Protein: CASSLDPLSGNTIYF.

The chain is built from TRBV6-1 and TRBJ2-3, with D possibly being TRBD1 (6 bases). The CDR3 loop spans 14 amino acids. V was clipped by 1 base and J by 4 bases, with 9 bases between them. Germline V gives CDR1 MNHNS, CDR2 SASEGT. As DNA, the CDR3 is TGTGCCAGCAGTGAAGTTGGGGGCCCAGATACGCAGTATTTT. Residues: CASSEVGGPDTQYF.

The rearrangement joins TRBV28 to TRBJ2-3; D possibly uses TRBD1 or TRBD2 (5 bases each). The germline V and J ends were trimmed by 3 bases and 2 bases, with 12 bases remaining between them. Germline V CDR1 and CDR2: MDHEN, SYDVKM. This CDR3 is built from 15 residues. In nucleotides, the CDR3 is TGTGCCAGCAGTTTCAGTTTAGGGACCACAGATACGCAGTATTTT. Protein: CASSFSLGTTDTQYF.

This chain uses TRBV5-1 with TRBJ2-3, with D unclear. The CDR3 consists of 14 residues. From germline, CDR1 is SGHRS and CDR2 YFSETQ. With 0 bases removed from V and 2 bases from J, the gap between germline ends came to 7 bases. The CDR3 loop reads CASSLDLATDTQYF. As DNA, the CDR3 is TGCGCCAGCAGCTTGGATCTGGCCACAGATACGCAGTATTTT.

About this clone itself: Other DNA sequences in this sample translate to the same CDR3. The chain recombines TRBV20-1 with TRBJ2-5; D is unresolved. The germline CDR1 and CDR2 sequences are DFQATT and SNEGSKA (reference sequence). This CDR3 has 10 amino acids. V was pared by 6 bases and J by 5 bases, with 7 bases between. The CDR3 spells CSARWETQYF. The CDR3 nucleotides read TGCAGTGCCAGGTGGGAGACCCAGTACTTC.

The V and J genes are TRBV5-1 and TRBJ2-7; D gene ambiguous. This CDR3 has 13 amino acids. V was shortened by 0 bases and J by 7 bases, with 11 bases between the two germline ends. Per germline, CDR1 SGHRS and CDR2 YFSETQ. CDR3: CASSLAEAGEQYF. The CDR3, as DNA: TGCGCCAGCAGCTTGGCCGAGGCTGGGGAGCAGTACTTC. The full variable domain, in which reference TRBV5-1 and TRBJ2-7 provide the parts outside the CDR3, is KAGVTQTPRYLIKTRGQQVTLSCSPISGHRSVSWYQQTPGQGLQFLFEYFSETQRNKGNFPGRFSGRQFSNSRSEMNVSTLELGDSALYLCASSLAEAGEQYFGPGTRLTVT.